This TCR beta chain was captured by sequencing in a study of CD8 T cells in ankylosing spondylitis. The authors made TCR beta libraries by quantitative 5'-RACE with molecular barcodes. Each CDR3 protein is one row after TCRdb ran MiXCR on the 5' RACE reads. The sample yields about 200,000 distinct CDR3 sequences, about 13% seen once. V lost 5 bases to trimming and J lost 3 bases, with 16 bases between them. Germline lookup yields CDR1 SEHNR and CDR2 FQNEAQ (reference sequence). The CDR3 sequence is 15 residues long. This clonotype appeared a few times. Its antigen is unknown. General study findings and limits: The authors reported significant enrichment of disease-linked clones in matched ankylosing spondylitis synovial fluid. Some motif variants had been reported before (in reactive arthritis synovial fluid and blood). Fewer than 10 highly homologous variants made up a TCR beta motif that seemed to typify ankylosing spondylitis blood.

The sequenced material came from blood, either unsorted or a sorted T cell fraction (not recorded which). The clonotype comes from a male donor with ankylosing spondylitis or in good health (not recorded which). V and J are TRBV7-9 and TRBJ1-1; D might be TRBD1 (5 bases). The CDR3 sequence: CASSPPGRGHTEAFF. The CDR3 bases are TGTGCCAGCAGCCCCCCAGGGAGGGGACACACTGAAGCTTTCTTT.